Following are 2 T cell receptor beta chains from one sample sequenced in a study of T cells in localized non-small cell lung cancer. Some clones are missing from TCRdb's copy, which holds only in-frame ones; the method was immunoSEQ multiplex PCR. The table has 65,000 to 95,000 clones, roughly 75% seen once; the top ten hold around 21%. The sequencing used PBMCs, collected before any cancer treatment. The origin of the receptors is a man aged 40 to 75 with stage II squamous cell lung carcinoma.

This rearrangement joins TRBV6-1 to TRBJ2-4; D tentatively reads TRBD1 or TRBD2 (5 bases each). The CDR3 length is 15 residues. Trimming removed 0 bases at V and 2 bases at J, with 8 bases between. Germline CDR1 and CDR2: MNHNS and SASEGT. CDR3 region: CASSEAGGPKNIQYF. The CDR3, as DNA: TGTGCCAGCAGTGAAGCTGGGGGTCCCAAAAACATTCAGTACTTC.

The CDR3 DNA reads TGTGCCAGCATCCGGCGGGGAGCAATCACAGATACGCAGTATTTT. This translates into CASIRRGAITDTQYF. The chain joins TRBV2 to TRBJ2-3; tentatively, D is TRBD2 (6 bases). Germline V gene data show CDR1 as SNHLY and CDR2 as FYNNEI. CDR3 length equals 15 residues. V was trimmed by 7 bases and J by 2 bases, leaving 16 bases between them. Variable domain in full (rest from reference TRBV2 and TRBJ2-3): EPEVTQTPSHQVTQMGQEVILRCVPISNHLYFYWYRQILGQKVEFLVSFYNNEISEKSEIFDDQFSVERPDGSNFTLKIRSTKLEDSAMYFCASIRRGAITDTQYFGPGTRLTVL.